These 23 T cell receptor beta chains were sequenced from one sample in a study of CXCR3-negative and CXCR3-positive naive CD8 T cells. The study made its TRB cDNA libraries by 5' RACE, adding UMI labels. TCRdb reprocessed the 5' RACE reads, with one entry per CDR3 protein and no DNA. The table for this sample gives tens of thousands of distinct CDR3 sequences. Sequenced sample: naive CXCR3- CD8+ T cells from blood. Subset of the sample: CD45RO-CCR7+CD27+CD95- naive CD8+ T cells lacking CXCR3 (TNR3-). The receptors stem from a human donor in good health. Some clones in this sample may be carry-over from other donors' samples.

CDR3 loop: CASSLLGLANTGELFF. This chain joins TRBV28 and TRBJ2-2. The CDR3 consists of 16 residues. From germline, CDR1 is MDHEN and CDR2 SYDVKM.

The genes are TRBV6-2 or TRBV6-3 and TRBJ2-5; TCRdb picks TRBD1, but there is no DNA to check that call. The CDR3 extends over 14 amino acids. In germline, CDR1 is MNHEY, CDR2 SVGEGT. CDR3 amino acids: CASSTIPGQETQYF.

The chain employs TRBV6-6 and TRBJ1-1; absent DNA, TCRdb's TRBD1 call cannot be checked. Germline CDR1 and CDR2: MNHNY and SVGAGI (reference sequence). The CDR3 has 15 amino acids. The CDR3 protein is CASSYAADRNTEAFF.

V is TRBV4-2 and J is TRBJ2-3; as DNA is missing, the TRBD2 call by TCRdb cannot be tested. Looked up from germline, CDR1 is LGHNA and CDR2 is YNFKEQ. CDR3 length: 17 residues. CDR3 amino acids: CASSHLMEPSSTDTQYF.

The CDR3 region is CASSNAGTGPYEQYF. The chain has TRBV13 and TRBJ2-7; there is no DNA to check the TCRdb D call of TRBD1. This CDR3 contains 15 residues. The germline gives CDR1 PRHDT, CDR2 FYEKMQ (reference sequence).

The CDR3 spells CASSQDLGQSADTQYF. V usage is TRBV4-3 and J usage is TRBJ2-3. The CDR3 runs to 16 residues. CDR1 and CDR2 from the germline V gene are LGHNA and YSLEER.

V usage is TRBV6-5 and J usage is TRBJ1-1. The CDR3 loop spans 14 amino acids. The germline V gene encodes CDR1 MNHEY and CDR2 SVGAGI. CDR3 sequence reads: CASSYVGLNTEAFF.

The V and J genes are TRBV28 and TRBJ1-1. The CDR3 spans 13 residues. CDR1 and CDR2 (germline): MDHEN, SYDVKM. CDR3 residues: CASSYRANTEAFF.

The chain employs TRBV28 and TRBJ2-7. The CDR3 sequence is 14 residues long. Per the germline V gene, CDR1 is MDHEN and CDR2 is SYDVKM. This CDR3 is CASSPPHRQSEQYF.

This chain uses TRBV27 with TRBJ2-5; TCRdb designates TRBD2, a call that cannot be tested without DNA. There are 16 residues in the CDR3. Germline CDR1 reads MNHEY; CDR2 reads SMNVEV (reference sequence). This CDR3 reads CASSPGLAEVGETQYF.

The chain employs TRBV11-3 and TRBJ2-1; TCRdb calls TRBD2, which cannot be checked without DNA. Looked up from germline, CDR1 is SGHNT and CDR2 is YENEEA. This CDR3 is built from 14 residues. The CDR3 region is CASSLREAYNEQFF.

The chain has TRBV28 and TRBJ1-4. In germline, CDR1 is MDHEN, CDR2 SYDVKM. The CDR3 contains 11 residues. The CDR3 loop reads CASSGNEKLFF.

The chain combines TRBV5-6 with TRBJ2-7; no DNA is available, so the TRBD1 call from TCRdb remains unchecked. Germline loops: CDR1 SGHDT, CDR2 YYEEEE. This CDR3 spans 13 amino acids. The CDR3 here is CASSAGTGYEQYF.

The chain uses TRBV28 and TRBJ2-5; TCRdb calls TRBD2, which cannot be checked without DNA. The V gene's germline CDR1 is MDHEN and CDR2 SYDVKM. The CDR3 runs to 12 residues. CDR3 protein: CATGRAQETQYF. The variable domain in full, with the rest retrieved from reference TRBV28 and TRBJ2-5, is DVKVTQSSRYLVKRTGEKVFLECVQDMDHENMFWYRQDPGLGLRLIYFSYDVKMKEKGDIPEGYSVSREKKERFSLILESASTNQTSMYLCATGRAQETQYFGPGTRLLVL.

This sequence joins TRBV7-8 and TRBJ2-1; TCRdb designates TRBD2, a call that cannot be tested without DNA. CDR1 SGHVS and CDR2 FQNEAQ come from the germline V gene. CDR3 length: 14 amino acids. CDR3 region: CASSLAGGDNEQFF.

This chain joins TRBV4-3 and TRBJ2-1. In germline, CDR1 is LGHNA, CDR2 YSLEER. This CDR3 comprises 16 residues. CDR3 in amino acids: CASSQESLGSYNEQFF.

The rearrangement links TRBV29-1 to TRBJ2-1; TCRdb's D call, TRBD1, is unchecked because there is no DNA. This CDR3 region has 13 residues. Looked up from germline, CDR1 is SQVTM and CDR2 is ANQGSEA. CDR3: CSSQNGGSNEQFF.

V usage is TRBV5-1 and J usage is TRBJ2-2. Germline V gene sequence: CDR1 SGHRS, CDR2 YFSETQ. The CDR3 is made up of 15 amino acids. CDR3 region: CASSLARMGFGELFF. The whole variable domain, remainder taken from reference TRBV5-1 and TRBJ2-2, is KAGVTQTPRYLIKTRGQQVTLSCSPISGHRSVSWYQQTPGQGLQFLFEYFSETQRNKGNFPGRFSGRQFSNSRSEMNVSTLELGDSALYLCASSLARMGFGELFFGEGSRLTVL.

CDR3 residues: CASSPRGLGPGEQYF. The rearrangement joins TRBV7-6 to TRBJ2-7; with no DNA, the TCRdb D assignment of TRBD1 cannot be verified. The germline gives CDR1 SGHVS, CDR2 FNYEAQ. This CDR3 has 15 amino acids.

This sequence joins TRBV27 and TRBJ1-1; TCRdb picks TRBD1, but there is no DNA to check that call. This CDR3 comprises 19 residues. Germline-derived CDR1 and CDR2 are MNHEY and SMNVEV (reference sequence). This CDR3 is CASSLTHTLRTGLRTEAFF.

The rearrangement uses TRBV25-1 and TRBJ2-7; TCRdb lists TRBD2, though no DNA is available to test this call. Germline CDR1 and CDR2: MGHDK and SYGVNS. CDR3 length: 14 residues. CDR3 protein: CASSAPGLSYEQYF.

The chain combines TRBV29-1 with TRBJ1-1. Looked up from germline, CDR1 is SQVTM and CDR2 is ANQGSEA. CDR3 size: 12 residues. The CDR3 sequence is CSVLYMNTEAFF.

The chain couples TRBV7-9 to TRBJ1-1; TCRdb names TRBD1, which stays unverified in the absence of DNA. This CDR3 spans 13 amino acids. Germline V gene sequence: CDR1 SEHNR, CDR2 FQNEAQ (reference sequence). Here the CDR3 reads CASSLPGGYEAFF.